Following are 2 T cell receptor beta chains from one sample sequenced in a study of identical twins. TCRdb redid the calling of the 5' RACE reads with MiXCR, one entry per CDR3 protein. The sample includes 500,000 to 650,000 distinct CDR3 sequences, roughly 7.2% seen only once; the top ten take roughly 1.6%. These sequences were also reported in another study, on yellow fever vaccine responses in identical twins.

The sample comprised PBMCs. These receptors all stem from a woman younger than 35 in good health.

The DNA of the CDR3 is TGTGCCAGCAGCTTGGGGCCTGTCTCCACAGATACGCAGTATTTT. This codes for CASSLGPVSTDTQYF. This chain joins TRBV5-5 and TRBJ2-3, with D uncertain. Germline V gene data show CDR1 as SGHKS and CDR2 as YYEKEE (reference sequence). CDR3 size: 15 residues. The ends were cut back, 0 bases at V and 2 bases at J, with 10 bases in the middle.

This clonotype was found a few times. This chain joins TRBV20-1 and TRBJ2-1; 13 nucleotides agree with TRBD2. Looked up from germline, CDR1 is DFQATT and CDR2 is SNEGSKA (reference sequence). With 6 bases clipped from V and 6 bases from J, the junction kept 8 bases outside the gene matches. The CDR3 has 15 residues. The CDR3 reads CSAELAGGLFNEQFF. DNA for the CDR3: TGCAGTGCCGAACTAGCGGGAGGGTTATTCAATGAGCAGTTCTTC.